This paragraph reports one TCR beta chain. Its cognate antigen is unknown. The data originate from a study of beta chain features in type 1 diabetes. Study results and limitations: Shortening of TCRB CDR3s, moderate but significant, appeared in all four CD4+ subsets of Type 1 diabetes patients.

Central memory, naive, regulatory and stem cell-like memory CD4+ cells were sorted by CD45RO/CCR7/CD25/CD127/CD95/CD27. Of the isolated RNA, all was reverse transcribed, and so the sequenced material was expressed TCRB transcripts. Using immunoSEQ multiplex PCR, the repertoire was profiled, and TCRdb retains in-frame clones only, with some absent. The sample includes 400,000 to 450,000 clones, 11% to 15% of them seen just once. Germline values: CDR1 SGDLS, CDR2 YYNGEE. The CDR3 spans 15 residues. V was cut by 0 bases and J by 2 bases, with 10 bases left in between. Specimen: naive CD4+ T cells from blood. The receptor was isolated from a man aged 25-45 years in good health. The rearrangement joins TRBV9 to TRBJ2-3; no definite D call. CDR3 DNA: TGTGCCAGCAGCGTAGGGAGTTCGATCACAGATACGCAGTATTTT. Protein sequence: CASSVGSSITDTQYF.